This is a list of T cell receptor beta chains from one sample in a study of T cells in Graves' hyperthyroidism and ophthalmopathy. Via MiXCR, TCRdb re-called the multiplex PCR reads, giving one row per CDR3 protein. The sample contains about 380,000 distinct CDR3 sequences, less than 20% of which appear only once. The sequenced sample was blood. These receptors were collected from a man younger than 35 with Graves' ophthalmopathy. Each CDR3 is given with its conserved first and last residue. D genes are given only for firm matches. The listing skips clone size in some rows; elsewhere it reads once, few, many or a size class.

>TRBJ2-2|many|TRBD1|TRBV28
CASRGTGSNTGELFF
TGTGCCAGCAGGGGGACAGGATCGAACACCGGGGAGCTGTTTTTT
>TRBJ2-1|few|-|TRBV5-4
CASSLATGIEQFF
TGTGCCAGCAGCTTGGCCACAGGGATTGAGCAGTTCTTC
>TRBJ2-7|-|-|TRBV19
CASSIDLGGTSYEQYF
TGTGCCAGTAGTATAGATCTTGGCGGTACGTCCTACGAGCAGTACTTC
>TRBJ1-5|many|-|TRBV18
CASSRGIVSNQPQHF
TGTGCCAGCTCACGCGGTATTGTTAGCAATCAGCCCCAGCATTTT
>TRBJ2-1|-|TRBD1|TRBV19
CASSPTRTGITFDEQFF
TGTGCCAGTAGCCCAACTAGGACAGGCATTACATTCGATGAGCAGTTCTTC
>TRBJ1-6|many|-|TRBV15
CATGLENNSPLHF
TGTGCCACCGGGCTGGAAAATAATTCACCCCTCCACTTT
>TRBJ2-7|many|-|TRBV7-6
CASSLVPQNTYEQYF
TGTGCCAGCAGCTTAGTCCCCCAAAACACCTACGAGCAGTACTTC
>TRBJ1-2|-|-|TRBV6-1
CASSENEGTRVGYGYTF
TGTGCCAGCAGTGAAAATGAAGGGACAAGGGTCGGCTATGGCTACACCTTC
>TRBJ1-2|few|TRBD1|TRBV7-8
CASSPTGWTGYTF
TGTGCCAGCAGTCCGACAGGGTGGACTGGCTACACCTTC
>TRBJ1-5|many|-|TRBV20-1
CSAEPLGGNQPQHF
TGCAGTGCAGAGCCACTGGGGGGCAATCAGCCCCAGCATTTT
>TRBJ2-5|-|-|TRBV14
CASSQLAYQETQYF
TGTGCCAGCAGCCAACTCGCGTACCAAGAGACCCAGTACTTC